The 22 T cell receptor beta chains reported below all come from one sample, sequenced in a study of blood T cell repertoires in COVID-19. Clones were read by immunoSEQ multiplex PCR, and TCRdb kept only the in-frame ones, dropping some. The sample yields just under 50,000 clones, roughly 90% seen once. Material for sequencing was peripheral blood. Receptor source: a human donor in a cohort sampled during active COVID-19.

This sequence joins TRBV2 and TRBJ1-5; D might be TRBD1 (6 bases). The CDR3 loop spans 16 amino acids. The ends were cut back, 0 bases at V and 3 bases at J, with 12 bases in the middle. CDR1 is SNHLY, CDR2 FYNNEI, per germline. In nucleotides, the CDR3 is TGTGCCAGCAGTGAAGCGGGCAGGGGCTACAATCAGCCCCAGCATTTT. It is translated as CASSEAGRGYNQPQHF.

The chain couples TRBV18 to TRBJ1-6; D not certain. Germline lookup yields CDR1 KGHSH and CDR2 LQKENI. Trimming shortened V by 6 bases and J by 5 bases, and 17 bases separated the two germline ends. The CDR3 contains 16 residues. The CDR3 nucleotides are TGTGCCAGCTCCGAGGGCAGTTTGGGGAATAATTCACCCCTCCACTTT. As protein: CASSEGSLGNNSPLHF.

The rearrangement uses TRBV18 and TRBJ2-7; perhaps TRBD1 as D (6 bases). The CDR3 length is 15 residues. CDR1 is KGHSH and CDR2 is LQKENI in the germline V gene. Trimming shortened V by 6 bases and J by 2 bases, and 17 bases separated the two germline ends. This CDR3 is CASSPKGVGTYEQYF. DNA for the CDR3: TGTGCCAGCTCCCCAAAGGGGGTGGGAACCTACGAGCAGTACTTC.

The rearrangement joins TRBV5-1 to TRBJ2-1, with D maybe TRBD2 (5 bases). The CDR3 extends over 17 amino acids. V lost 0 bases, J lost 9 bases, and 22 bases lay in between. Looked up from germline, CDR1 is SGHRS and CDR2 is YFSETQ. The chain's CDR3 is CASSLGTGSAVRGEQFF. CDR3 coding DNA: TGCGCCAGCAGCTTGGGGACGGGGAGCGCTGTGCGCGGTGAGCAGTTCTTC. Together with reference TRBV5-1 and TRBJ2-1, the CDR3 gives the full variable domain: KAGVTQTPRYLIKTRGQQVTLSCSPISGHRSVSWYQQTPGQGLQFLFEYFSETQRNKGNFPGRFSGRQFSNSRSEMNVSTLELGDSALYLCASSLGTGSAVRGEQFFGPGTRLTVL.

CDR3 nucleotide sequence: TGTGCCAGCAGCTTGGACGCGGGTCCCGGGGAGCTGTTTTTT. The encoded protein is CASSLDAGPGELFF. The chain links TRBV5-6 to TRBJ2-2; possibly TRBD2 for D (5 bases). This CDR3 has 14 residues. Germline V gene sequence: CDR1 SGHDT, CDR2 YYEEEE. The ends were cut back, 0 bases at V and 6 bases at J, with 9 bases in the middle.

The V and J genes are TRBV14 and TRBJ1-2; possibly TRBD1 for D (5 bases). Per the germline V gene, CDR1 is SGHDN and CDR2 is FVKESK. V lost 0 bases and J 4 bases, leaving 33 bases between the germline ends. CDR3 length equals 22 residues. CDR3 coding DNA: TGTGCCAGCAGCCAAGAGAACCTGCTAGTATGGGAGGTCCCTGAGGGGATCTATGGCTACACCTTC. Translating gives CASSQENLLVWEVPEGIYGYTF.

The J gene is TRBJ2-7, the V gene TRBV11-2, with a possible D match to TRBD2 (6 bases). The CDR3 totals 14 residues. Germline V CDR1 and CDR2: SGHAT, FQNNGV. V lost 4 bases and J 4 bases, leaving 14 bases between the germline ends. The CDR3 sequence: CASSSGLVFYEQYF. CDR3 in DNA: TGTGCCAGCAGCTCGGGACTTGTGTTTTACGAGCAGTACTTC. Full variable domain (remainder filled in from reference TRBV11-2 and TRBJ2-7): EAGVAQSPRYKIIEKRQSVAFWCNPISGHATLYWYQQILGQGPKLLIQFQNNGVVDDSQLPKDRFSAERLKGVDSTLKIQPAKLEDSAVYLCASSSGLVFYEQYFGPGTRLTVT.

The chain has TRBV11-3 and TRBJ2-7; a possible D gene is TRBD1 (6 bases). The CDR3 sequence is 16 residues long. CDR1 is SGHNT and CDR2 is YENEEA in the germline V gene. Trimming pared 1 base from V and 0 bases from J, leaving 13 bases between. The CDR3 DNA sequence: TGTGCCAGCAGCTTAGTTTTCCAGGACAGCTCCTACGAGCAGTACTTC. This encodes CASSLVFQDSSYEQYF.

The rearrangement links TRBV27 to TRBJ1-1, with 8 bases fitting TRBD1. There are 15 residues in the CDR3. Germline V gene data show CDR1 as MNHEY and CDR2 as SMNVEV (reference sequence). V lost 0 bases, J lost 4 bases, and 4 bases stayed unmatched. CDR3 nucleotide sequence: TGTGCCAGCAGTTTATCGCAGGGGGCACGCACTGAAGCTTTCTTT. Amino acid sequence: CASSLSQGARTEAFF.

The rearrangement uses TRBV25-1 and TRBJ1-1, with D perhaps TRBD1 (5 bases). Germline-derived CDR1 and CDR2 are MGHDK and SYGVNS. This CDR3 region has 12 residues. As DNA, the CDR3 is TGTGGAACGCGCGGGGACGGGTCTGAAGCTTTCTTT. Its protein is CGTRGDGSEAFF.

This clone was seen once. V gene TRBV19 combines with J gene TRBJ2-1, with no clear D. Trimming pared 6 bases from V and 2 bases from J, leaving 11 bases between. CDR1 LNHDA and CDR2 SQIVND come from the germline V gene (reference sequence). The CDR3 runs 14 residues. CDR3 sequence: CASRVGPAYNEQFF. The DNA of the CDR3 is TGTGCCAGTAGGGTCGGTCCTGCCTACAATGAGCAGTTCTTC.

The gene calls are TRBV5-5 and TRBJ2-7, with D maybe TRBD2 (6 bases). V lost 0 bases and J 5 bases, leaving 12 bases between the germline ends. The CDR3 totals 14 residues. The germline gives CDR1 SGHKS, CDR2 YYEKEE (reference sequence). The CDR3 loop is CASSLGGAGNEQYF. CDR3 sequence (DNA): TGTGCCAGCAGCTTGGGGGGCGCGGGGAACGAGCAGTACTTC.

This chain connects TRBV2 to TRBJ1-5; D gene uncertain. The CDR3 extends over 14 amino acids. The V gene's germline CDR1 is SNHLY and CDR2 FYNNEI. V lost 6 bases and J 6 bases, leaving 15 bases between the germline ends. CDR3 protein: CASSANQVVQPQHF. For the CDR3, the DNA is TGTGCCAGCAGCGCCAACCAGGTGGTTCAGCCCCAGCATTTT.

The DNA of the CDR3 is TGTGCCAGCAGCCCGGGACTTCCATGGTACGAGCAGTACTTC. Encoded protein: CASSPGLPWYEQYF. The gene calls are TRBV2 and TRBJ2-7; D might be TRBD2 (6 bases). Trimming removed 6 bases from V and 4 bases from J, with 16 bases in between. The CDR3 totals 14 residues. The germline V gene encodes CDR1 SNHLY and CDR2 FYNNEI.

The V and J genes are TRBV9 and TRBJ1-1; the match to TRBD1 covers 7 bases. Germline V gene data show CDR1 as SGDLS and CDR2 as YYNGEE. The V and J ends lost 4 bases and 4 bases, in that order; junction bases with no gene match: 4. This CDR3 is built from 13 residues. The CDR3 loop reads CASSTTGSTEAFF. The CDR3 region has the DNA TGTGCCAGCAGCACGACAGGGAGCACTGAAGCTTTCTTT.

Turning to this clone: An end of the junction does not agree with germline; a read error may underlie this. The CDR3 region is CASSPGSGLSNYEQYF. The CDR3 coding sequence is TGTGCTAGCAGCCCCGGATCAGGACTTTCCAACTACGAGCAGTACTTC. This chain links TRBV7-7 with TRBJ2-7; D perhaps matches TRBD2 (5 bases). This CDR3 is 16 amino acids long. Per germline, CDR1 SSHAT and CDR2 FNYEAQ (reference sequence).

The V and J genes are TRBV28 and TRBJ1-2; the D gene is possibly TRBD1 (5 bases). Germline CDR1 is MDHEN and CDR2 is SYDVKM. V lost 7 bases, J lost 2 bases, and 20 bases lay in between. The CDR3 consists of 16 residues. CDR3 sequence reads: CASNPAGGRANYGYTF. The CDR3 DNA is TGTGCCAGCAACCCGGCGGGGGGACGGGCCAACTATGGCTACACCTTC.

The chain uses TRBV7-6 and TRBJ1-6; D is uncertain. CDR3 length: 14 residues. Germline lookup yields CDR1 SGHVS and CDR2 FNYEAQ. The ends were cut back, 8 bases at V and 7 bases at J, with 15 bases in the middle. CDR3 sequence: CASALEGRNSPLHF. The CDR3 DNA follows: TGTGCCAGCGCACTTGAGGGTCGAAATTCACCCCTCCACTTT.

This chain links TRBV5-3 with TRBJ1-1; 10 bases map to TRBD1. TRBV5-3 is filed as an ORF, its function uncertain. The CDR3 has 17 residues. The V and J ends lost 1 base and 0 bases, in that order; junction bases with no gene match: 6. The chain's CDR3 is CARSLYRDRGVNTEAFF. In DNA, the CDR3 is TGTGCCAGAAGCTTGTACCGGGACAGGGGAGTGAACACTGAAGCTTTCTTT.

The chain links TRBV5-4 to TRBJ2-7; 7 bases agree with TRBD1. Germline assignment: CDR1 SGHNT and CDR2 YYREEE (reference sequence). Trimming cost V 2 bases and J 7 bases; bases outside gene matches: 9. The CDR3 is 14 amino acids. The CDR3 nucleotides are TGTGCCAGCAGCTTCGACAGGGCCAGGGTTGAGCAGTACTTC. This gives the protein CASSFDRARVEQYF.

The chain links TRBV19 to TRBJ2-7, with a possible D match to TRBD2 (6 bases). Trimming left V 6 bases short and J 3 bases short, with 18 bases between. The CDR3 loop spans 15 amino acids. From germline, CDR1 is LNHDA and CDR2 SQIVND (reference sequence). The CDR3 reads CASRHSGSTGYEQYF. The CDR3 DNA is TGTGCCAGTAGGCATAGCGGTTCTACCGGCTACGAGCAGTACTTC.

This chain uses TRBV10-1 with TRBJ2-2; perhaps TRBD1 as D (6 bases). The germline gives CDR1 WNHNN, CDR2 SYGVQD (reference sequence). V shed 2 bases and J shed 5 bases, with 9 bases lying between them. The CDR3 sequence is 14 residues long. The CDR3 DNA reads as TGCGCCAGCAGTGAGGGGGGCGGAACCGGGGAGCTGTTTTTT. It specifies CASSEGGGTGELFF.